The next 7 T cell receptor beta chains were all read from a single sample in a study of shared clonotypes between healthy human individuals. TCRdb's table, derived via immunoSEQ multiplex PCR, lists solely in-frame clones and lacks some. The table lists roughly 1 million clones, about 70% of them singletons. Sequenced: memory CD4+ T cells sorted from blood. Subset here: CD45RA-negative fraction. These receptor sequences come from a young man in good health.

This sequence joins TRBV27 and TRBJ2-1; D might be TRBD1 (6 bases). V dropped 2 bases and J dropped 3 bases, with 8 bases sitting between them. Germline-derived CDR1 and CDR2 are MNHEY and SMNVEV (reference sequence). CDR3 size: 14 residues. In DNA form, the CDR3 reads TGTGCCAGCAGTTTAGGGGACATCTACAATGAGCAGTTCTTC. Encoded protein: CASSLGDIYNEQFF.

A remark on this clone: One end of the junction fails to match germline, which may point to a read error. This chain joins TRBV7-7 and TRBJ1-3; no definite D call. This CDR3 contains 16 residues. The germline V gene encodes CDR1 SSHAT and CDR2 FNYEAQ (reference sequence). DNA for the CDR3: TGTGCTAGCAGCTTAGGTCCAGGCCTCTCTGGAAACACCATATATTTT. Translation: CASSLGPGLSGNTIYF.

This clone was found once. The CDR3, as DNA: TGTGCCAGCAGCGTGGGTCCGATAACTGAAAAACTGTTTTTT. It codes for CASSVGPITEKLFF. The chain joins TRBV11-2 to TRBJ1-4; no reliable D call. Germline values: CDR1 SGHAT, CDR2 FQNNGV. This CDR3 has 14 residues. V gave up 5 bases and J gave up 7 bases, with 14 bases separating them.

CDR3 amino acids: CASSSTGQGLDQPQHF. CDR3 DNA: TGTGCCAGCAGCTCAACTGGACAGGGGCTGGATCAGCCCCAGCATTTT. V usage is TRBV11-2 and J usage is TRBJ1-5; 9 bases agree with TRBD1. The J segment lost 5 bases and the V segment lost 4 bases, leaving 9 bases of the junction unmatched. CDR3 length equals 16 residues. Germline values: CDR1 SGHAT, CDR2 FQNNGV.

This chain's CDR3 is CASSSQHTGELFF. The CDR3 DNA follows: TGCGCCAGCAGCTCACAGCACACCGGGGAGCTGTTTTTT. The chain links TRBV5-1 to TRBJ2-2; no clear D gene. The CDR3 has 13 residues. Trimming left V 3 bases short and J 3 bases short, with 6 bases between. Germline loops: CDR1 SGHRS, CDR2 YFSETQ.

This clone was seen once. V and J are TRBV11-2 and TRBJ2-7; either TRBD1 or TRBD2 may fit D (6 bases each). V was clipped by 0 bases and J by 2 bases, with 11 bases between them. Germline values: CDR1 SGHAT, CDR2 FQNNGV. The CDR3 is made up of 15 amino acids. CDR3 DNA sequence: TGTGCCAGCAGCTTAGAGGAGGGGGTCCCCTACGAGCAGTACTTC. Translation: CASSLEEGVPYEQYF.

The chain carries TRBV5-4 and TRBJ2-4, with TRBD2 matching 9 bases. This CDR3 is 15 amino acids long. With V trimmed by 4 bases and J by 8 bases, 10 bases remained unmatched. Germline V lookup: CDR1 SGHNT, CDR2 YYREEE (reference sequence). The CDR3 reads CASSPSSGRRDIQYF. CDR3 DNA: TGTGCCAGCAGCCCATCAAGCGGGAGGAGGGACATTCAGTACTTC.